This T cell receptor (beta chain) was recovered during a study of blood T cell repertoires in COVID-19. TCRdb's table, derived via immunoSEQ multiplex PCR, lists solely in-frame clones and lacks some. Counted here are some 200,000 clones, more than 75% occurring once; the ten biggest clones make up 6.5% to 9%. V was shortened by 2 bases and J by 5 bases, with 9 bases between the two germline ends. Germline values: CDR1 MNHNY, CDR2 SVGAGI (reference sequence). This CDR3 has 13 amino acids. Sequenced input: PBMCs or T cells enriched from blood (not recorded which). The TCR sequence derives from a woman aged 35 to 49 with acute COVID-19. The genes are TRBV6-6 and TRBJ2-5, with TRBD1 as a possible D gene (5 bases). The CDR3 nucleotides read TGTGCCAGCAGTTACAGGGGTTATGAGACCCAGTACTTC. It specifies CASSYRGYETQYF.